In this sample, the clone carrying this T cell receptor beta chain turned up many times. What it binds is not known. Under 3 months was the duration of disease in ophthalmopathy patients, who also had a Clinical Activity Score of at least 3 and a NOSPECS grade of at least 4. Investigators excluded patients with uncontrolled infection, other autoimmune disease, pregnancy or lactation. Clinical symptoms, serum thyroxine, TRAb, thyroid ultrasound and orbital computed tomography established diagnosis. The CDR3 extends over 16 amino acids. V shed 5 bases and J shed 9 bases, with 23 bases lying between them. TCR beta CDR3 regions were amplified from RNA transcripts. HTBI primers were the set used in a first-round RT-PCR of the TCR CDR3. TCRdb re-called the multiplex PCR reads through MiXCR, storing one row per CDR3 protein. The sample yields about 600,000 distinct CDR3 sequences, roughly 14% seen once. The data were obtained in a study of T cells in Graves' hyperthyroidism and ophthalmopathy. The study's findings and limits: Progression to ophthalmopathy was predicted a median of roughly seven months early.

Sequences were obtained from blood. The chain combines TRBV12-3 or TRBV12-4 with TRBJ1-5, with a weak D call TRBD1 (5 bases). The TCR originated in a woman aged 45-65 years with Graves' ophthalmopathy. The CDR3 DNA reads TGTGCCAGCAGTCCATCTGGATCGGGGAATAGGGGGCCCCAGCATTTT. Protein product: CASSPSGSGNRGPQHF.